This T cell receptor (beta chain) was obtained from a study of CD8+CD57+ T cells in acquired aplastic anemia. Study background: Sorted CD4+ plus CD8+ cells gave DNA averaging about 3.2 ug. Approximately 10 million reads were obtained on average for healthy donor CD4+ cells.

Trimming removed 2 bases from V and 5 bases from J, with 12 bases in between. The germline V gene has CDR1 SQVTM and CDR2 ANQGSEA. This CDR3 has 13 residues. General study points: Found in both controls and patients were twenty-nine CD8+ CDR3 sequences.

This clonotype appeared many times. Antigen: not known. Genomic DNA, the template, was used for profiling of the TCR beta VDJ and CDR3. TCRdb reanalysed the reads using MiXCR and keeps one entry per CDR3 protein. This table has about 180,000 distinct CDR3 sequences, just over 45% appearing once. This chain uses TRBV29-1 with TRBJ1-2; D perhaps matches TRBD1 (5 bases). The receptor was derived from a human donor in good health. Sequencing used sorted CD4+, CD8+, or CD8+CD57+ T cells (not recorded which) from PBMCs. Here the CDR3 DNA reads TGCAGCGTTGAACCGGGACTTGGGTATGGCTACACCTTC. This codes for CSVEPGLGYGYTF.